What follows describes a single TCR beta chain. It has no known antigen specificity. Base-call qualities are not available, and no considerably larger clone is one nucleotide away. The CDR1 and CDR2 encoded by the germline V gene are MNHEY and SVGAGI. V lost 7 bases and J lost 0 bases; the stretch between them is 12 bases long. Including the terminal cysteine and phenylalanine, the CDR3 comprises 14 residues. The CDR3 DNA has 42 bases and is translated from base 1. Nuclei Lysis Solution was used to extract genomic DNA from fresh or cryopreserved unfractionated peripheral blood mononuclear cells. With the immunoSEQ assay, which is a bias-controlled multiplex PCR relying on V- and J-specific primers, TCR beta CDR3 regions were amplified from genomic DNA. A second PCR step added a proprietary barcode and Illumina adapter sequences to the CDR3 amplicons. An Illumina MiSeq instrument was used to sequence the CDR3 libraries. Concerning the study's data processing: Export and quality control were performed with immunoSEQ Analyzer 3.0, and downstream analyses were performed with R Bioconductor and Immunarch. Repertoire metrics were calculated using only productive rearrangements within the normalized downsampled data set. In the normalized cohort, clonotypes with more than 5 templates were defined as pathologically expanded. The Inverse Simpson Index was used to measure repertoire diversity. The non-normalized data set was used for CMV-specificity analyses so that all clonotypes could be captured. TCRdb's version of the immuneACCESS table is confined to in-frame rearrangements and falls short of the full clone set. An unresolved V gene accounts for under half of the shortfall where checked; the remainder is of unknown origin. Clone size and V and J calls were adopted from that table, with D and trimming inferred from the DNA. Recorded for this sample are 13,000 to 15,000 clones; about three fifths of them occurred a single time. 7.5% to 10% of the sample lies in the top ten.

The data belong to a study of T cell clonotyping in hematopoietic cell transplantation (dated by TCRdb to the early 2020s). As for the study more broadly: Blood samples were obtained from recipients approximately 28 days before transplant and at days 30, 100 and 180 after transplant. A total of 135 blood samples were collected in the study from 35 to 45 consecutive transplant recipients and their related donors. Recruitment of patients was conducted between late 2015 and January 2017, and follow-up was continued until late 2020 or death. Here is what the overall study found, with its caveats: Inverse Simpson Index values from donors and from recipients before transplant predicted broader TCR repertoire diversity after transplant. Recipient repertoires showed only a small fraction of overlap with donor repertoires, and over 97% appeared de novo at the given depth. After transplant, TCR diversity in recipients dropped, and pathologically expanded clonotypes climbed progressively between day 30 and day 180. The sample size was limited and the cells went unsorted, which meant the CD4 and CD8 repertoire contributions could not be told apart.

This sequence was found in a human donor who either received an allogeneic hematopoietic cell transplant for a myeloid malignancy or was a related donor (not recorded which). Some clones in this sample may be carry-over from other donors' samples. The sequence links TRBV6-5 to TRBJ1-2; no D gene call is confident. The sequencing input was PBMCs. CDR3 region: CASTAAGANYGYTF. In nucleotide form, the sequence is TGTGCCAGCACCGCGGCCGGGGCTAACTATGGCTACACCTTC.